A single sample gave rise to the 21 T cell receptor beta chains below, sequenced in a study of identical twins. TCRdb redid the calling of the 5' RACE reads with MiXCR, one entry per CDR3 protein. Here the sample spans about 890,000 distinct CDR3 sequences, over 9% being singletons. The same data also contributed to another study, on yellow fever vaccine responses in identical twins.

The material sequenced was PBMCs. The source of these receptors is a woman aged 18-30 years in good health.

This clonotype occurred a few times. The genes are TRBV12-3 or TRBV12-4 and TRBJ2-1; TRBD2 agrees at 14 bases. The V segment lost 6 bases and the J segment 2 bases; nucleotides outside the gene matches: 9. This CDR3 is built from 18 residues. CDR3 region: CASRGTSGSPFPYNEQFF. The CDR3 DNA sequence: TGTGCCAGCAGGGGGACTAGCGGGAGTCCCTTTCCCTACAATGAGCAGTTCTTC.

This clonotype has just a few counts. The chain couples TRBV15 to TRBJ2-4; 10 bases line up with TRBD1. This CDR3 region has 17 residues. Germline V gene sequence: CDR1 LNHNV, CDR2 YYDKDF (reference sequence). J gave up 5 bases and V 3 bases, and 10 bases lay outside the gene matches. This chain's CDR3 is CATSRGPGQGRENIQYF. CDR3 coding DNA: TGTGCCACCAGCAGGGGTCCGGGACAGGGGAGAGAAAACATTCAGTACTTC.

The chain links TRBV13 to TRBJ1-2, with D perhaps TRBD1 (6 bases). The CDR3 contains 15 residues. Trimming removed 5 bases at V and 3 bases at J, with 16 bases between. CDR1 is PRHDT and CDR2 is FYEKMQ in the germline V gene (reference sequence). Here the CDR3 DNA reads TGTGCCAGCAGCCTGGCGGGGGCGAGGGACTATGGCTACACCTTC. This codes for CASSLAGARDYGYTF. Looking up the rest from reference TRBV13 and TRBJ1-2 gives the full variable domain: AAGVIQSPRHLIKEKRETATLKCYPIPRHDTVYWYQQGPGQDPQFLISFYEKMQSDKGSIPDRFSAQQFSDYHSELNMSSLELGDSALYFCASSLAGARDYGYTFGSGTRLTVV.

The table lists this clonotype with many counts. V usage is TRBV10-1 and J usage is TRBJ1-2; perhaps TRBD1 as D (5 bases). V was clipped by 6 bases and J by 6 bases, with 14 bases between them. The germline V gene has CDR1 WNHNN and CDR2 SYGVQD (reference sequence). The CDR3 is 13 residues long. The CDR3 DNA reads TGCGCCAGCAGCGGGGGAGGATACCATGGCTACACCTTC. Translated, it gives CASSGGGYHGYTF.

This clonotype came up many times. The chain joins TRBV29-1 to TRBJ1-2, with 8 bases matching TRBD1. The CDR3 spans 12 residues. Germline V gene lookup returns CDR1 SQVTM and CDR2 ANQGSEA. Trimming removed 7 bases from V and 2 bases from J; junction bases left unmatched: 3. The chain's CDR3 is CSGGQDNYGYTF. The CDR3 nucleotides are TGCAGCGGGGGACAGGACAACTATGGCTACACCTTC.

This clonotype was picked up many times. The V and J genes are TRBV28 and TRBJ1-4; 7 nucleotides match TRBD1. Germline V gene data show CDR1 as MDHEN and CDR2 as SYDVKM. V lost 4 bases to trimming and J lost 0 bases; unmatched junction nucleotides: 5. This CDR3 has 16 amino acids. For the CDR3, the DNA is TGTGCCAGCAGTTCATATCAGGGGGCAACTAATGAAAAACTGTTTTTT. This gives the protein CASSSYQGATNEKLFF.

This clonotype has a single count. This sequence joins TRBV5-1 and TRBJ1-1, with TRBD1 matching 8 bases. The germline V gene encodes CDR1 SGHRS and CDR2 YFSETQ. With 1 base clipped from V and 1 base from J, the junction kept 9 bases outside the gene matches. This CDR3 has 17 residues. The CDR3 region has the DNA TGCGCCAGCAGCTTGCGGGGACAGGCGATGGGGAACACTGAAGCTTTCTTT. Translating gives CASSLRGQAMGNTEAFF.

The chain recombines TRBV2 with TRBJ2-3; a possible D gene is TRBD2 (5 bases). This CDR3 has 15 residues. V shed 6 bases and J shed 4 bases, with 17 bases lying between them. CDR1 SNHLY and CDR2 FYNNEI come from the germline V gene. For the CDR3, the DNA is TGTGCCAGCAGAAAACTCGTGGGAGTGGCAGATACGCAGTATTTT. Its protein product is CASRKLVGVADTQYF.

This clonotype was detected ten times or more. V gene TRBV20-1 combines with J gene TRBJ2-7, with D possibly being TRBD1 or TRBD2 (5 bases each). Germline V lookup: CDR1 DFQATT, CDR2 SNEGSKA (reference sequence). The CDR3 spans 15 residues. V lost 4 bases to trimming and J lost 1 base, with 17 bases between them. CDR3 in DNA: TGCAGTGCTACCTCCGGGACGGTAATTTCCTACGAGCAGTACTTC. It codes for CSATSGTVISYEQYF.

For the CDR3, the DNA is TGTGCCAGCAGCTTCGGGGGTACTGTGGGCTCCTACGAGCAGTACTTC. It encodes CASSFGGTVGSYEQYF. This chain connects TRBV11-2 to TRBJ2-7, with TRBD2 as a possible D gene (6 bases). This CDR3 contains 16 residues. Trimming left V 3 bases short and J 0 bases short, with 15 bases between. In germline, CDR1 is SGHAT, CDR2 FQNNGV.

This clonotype was observed a handful of times. The CDR3 DNA reads TGTGCCAGCAGCCAAGTGCGGGGGGGCCCCACAGATACGCAGTATTTT. It translates to CASSQVRGGPTDTQYF. V is TRBV14 and J is TRBJ2-3, with 9 positions matching TRBD2. Trimming cost V 1 base and J 2 bases; bases outside gene matches: 4. Germline assignment: CDR1 SGHDN and CDR2 FVKESK. The CDR3 extends over 16 amino acids.

This clonotype was seen a handful of times. The CDR3 nucleotides are TGTGCCATCATGGGGGGCTATGGCTACACCTTC. Its translation: CAIMGGYGYTF. The chain combines TRBV10-3 with TRBJ1-2; a possible D gene is TRBD1 (5 bases). This CDR3 contains 11 residues. The V end was cut by 7 bases, the J end by 4 bases, with 7 bases between. Per germline, CDR1 ENHRY and CDR2 SYGVKD.

This clonotype was detected ten times or more. The gene calls are TRBV7-2 and TRBJ2-2; 10 bases are a match to TRBD2. J was trimmed by 4 bases and V by 2 bases; bases with no gene match: 7. Germline lookup yields CDR1 SGHTA and CDR2 FQGNSA. The CDR3 sequence is 17 residues long. CDR3: CASSLFASGGGTGELFF. Here the CDR3 DNA reads TGTGCCAGCAGCTTATTCGCTAGCGGGGGTGGCACCGGGGAGCTGTTTTTT.

The chain carries TRBV7-9 and TRBJ2-7, with TRBD2 matching over 10 bases. The CDR3 sequence is 15 residues long. Trimming cost V 5 bases and J 0 bases; bases outside gene matches: 4. The germline CDR1 and CDR2 sequences are SEHNR and FQNEAQ (reference sequence). CDR3 loop: CASSGSGRYSYEQYF. The CDR3, as DNA: TGTGCCAGCAGCGGTAGCGGGAGGTACTCCTACGAGCAGTACTTC.

This clonotype has a handful of counts. This rearrangement joins TRBV27 to TRBJ1-4; 8 bases agree with TRBD1. V trimming: 7 bases; J trimming: 7 bases; junction bases outside the gene matches: 2. The CDR3 runs to 12 residues. Germline CDR1 MNHEY, CDR2 SMNVEV (reference sequence). CDR3 bases: TGTGCCAGCAAAGGACAGGGTGAAAAACTGTTTTTT. Translating gives CASKGQGEKLFF.

The chain links TRBV6-1 to TRBJ2-6; D gene unclear. The CDR3 contains 17 residues. Germline V gene data show CDR1 as MNHNS and CDR2 as SASEGT. V was shortened by 1 base and J by 0 bases, with 10 bases between the two germline ends. The CDR3 DNA sequence: TGTGCCAGCAGTGAAGAAACTGCCTACTCTGGGGCCAACGTCCTGACTTTC. This sequence encodes CASSEETAYSGANVLTF.

V gene TRBV20-1 combines with J gene TRBJ2-3, with 9 bases fitting TRBD2. After removal of 6 bases from V and 4 bases from J, the junction contained 5 bases not matched to a gene. Germline V CDR1 and CDR2: DFQATT, SNEGSKA (reference sequence). CDR3 length: 13 residues. The CDR3 nucleotides read TGCAGTGCCCTGTCTAGCGGGGCAGATACGCAGTATTTT. Protein sequence: CSALSSGADTQYF.

The gene calls are TRBV3-1 and TRBJ2-2; D is possibly TRBD2 (6 bases). Germline values: CDR1 LGHDT, CDR2 YNNKEL (reference sequence). Trimming removed 7 bases from V and 2 bases from J, with 14 bases in between. The CDR3 has 15 residues. CDR3 sequence reads: CASTPGLSNTGELFF. As DNA, the CDR3 is TGTGCCAGCACTCCGGGACTCTCTAACACCGGGGAGCTGTTTTTT.

There are a few counts of this clonotype. The chain employs TRBV5-6 and TRBJ2-3; D gene ambiguous. The V and J ends lost 0 bases and 4 bases respectively, with 21 bases between them. Germline V lookup: CDR1 SGHDT, CDR2 YYEEEE. The CDR3 has 18 amino acids. The CDR3 protein is CASSLDYLGPENPDTQYF. CDR3 nucleotide sequence: TGTGCCAGCAGCTTGGACTACTTAGGGCCAGAAAACCCAGATACGCAGTATTTT.

This clonotype has more than one count but fewer than ten. V and J are TRBV10-3 and TRBJ2-7, with TRBD2 matching 12 bases. CDR1 ENHRY and CDR2 SYGVKD come from the germline V gene. CDR3 size: 14 residues. Trimming at V came to 10 bases and at J to 2 bases, leaving 6 bases not matched to a gene. DNA of the CDR3: TGTGCCACGCGACTAGCGGGAGTAACCTACGAGCAGTACTTC. Its translation is CATRLAGVTYEQYF.

J is TRBJ2-2 and V is TRBV9; 8 bases are a match to TRBD2. Germline-derived CDR1 and CDR2 are SGDLS and YYNGEE. V trimming: 4 bases; J trimming: 5 bases; junction bases outside the gene matches: 4. This CDR3 region has 14 residues. The CDR3 spells CASSPGGETGELFF. Written as DNA, the CDR3 is TGTGCCAGCAGCCCCGGGGGGGAAACCGGGGAGCTGTTTTTT.